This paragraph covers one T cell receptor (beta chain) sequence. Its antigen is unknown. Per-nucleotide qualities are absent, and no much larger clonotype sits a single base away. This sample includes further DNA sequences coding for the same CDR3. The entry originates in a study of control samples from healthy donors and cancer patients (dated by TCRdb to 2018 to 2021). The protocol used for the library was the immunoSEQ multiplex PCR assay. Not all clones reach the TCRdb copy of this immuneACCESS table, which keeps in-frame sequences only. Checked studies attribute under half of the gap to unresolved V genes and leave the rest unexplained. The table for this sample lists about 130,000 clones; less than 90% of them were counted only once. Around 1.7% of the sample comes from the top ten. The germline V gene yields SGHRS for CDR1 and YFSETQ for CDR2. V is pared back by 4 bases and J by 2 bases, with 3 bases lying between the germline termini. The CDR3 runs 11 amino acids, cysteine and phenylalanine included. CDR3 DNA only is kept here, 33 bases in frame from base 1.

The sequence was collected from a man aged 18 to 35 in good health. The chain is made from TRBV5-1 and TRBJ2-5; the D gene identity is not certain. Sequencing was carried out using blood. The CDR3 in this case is CASSIQETQYF. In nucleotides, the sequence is TGCGCCAGCAGCATACAAGAGACCCAGTACTTC.